These 2 T cell receptor beta chains were all obtained from the same sample, sequenced in a study of CD8+ T cells in alopecia areata. Extraction of RNA preceded its reverse transcription into cDNA, which served as the sequencing template. Profiled with immunoSEQ multiplex PCR; TCRdb holds only in-frame clones, not every one. The sample includes about 10,000 clones, approximately 60% of them seen just once. Samples from alopecia areata patients were lesional scalp punch biopsies and peripheral blood. Sequencing was performed on skin, taken at week 0. Receptor source: a human donor with alopecia areata.

The gene calls are TRBV11-2 and TRBJ2-2; D gene unclear. The CDR3 is 13 residues long. Germline V gene sequence: CDR1 SGHAT, CDR2 FQNNGV. The germline V and J ends were trimmed by 1 base and 6 bases, with 6 bases remaining between them. The CDR3 nucleotides read TGTGCCAGCAGCTTAGTAGGTCCCGGGGAGCTGTTTTTT. As protein: CASSLVGPGELFF.

The genes are TRBV5-1 and TRBJ2-5; a weak D match, TRBD2 (5 bases). CDR1 SGHRS and CDR2 YFSETQ come from the germline V gene. With 4 bases removed from V and 5 bases from J, the gap between germline ends came to 9 bases. The CDR3 runs to 12 residues. The CDR3 here is CASSGRAETQYF. For the CDR3, the DNA is TGCGCCAGCAGCGGGAGAGCTGAGACCCAGTACTTC.